This TCR beta chain was observed in a study of blood T cell repertoires in COVID-19. The method was immunoSEQ multiplex PCR; TCRdb's version includes in-frame clones alone and lacks a portion of them. The repertoire holds about 400,000 clones, roughly 86% seen once, with approximately 2.9% in the top ten. Germline CDR1 reads LNHDA; CDR2 reads SQIVND (reference sequence). The CDR3 totals 15 residues. Trimming cost V 5 bases and J 5 bases, with 16 bases left between them. The specimen was peripheral blood. The clonotype comes from a human donor in a cohort sampled during active COVID-19. The V gene is TRBV19, the J gene TRBJ2-1; TRBD1 might be the D (6 bases). CDR3 DNA sequence: TGTGCCAGTAGTCGGTACAGGGTGGCGCACAATGAGCAGTTCTTC. Its protein is CASSRYRVAHNEQFF.